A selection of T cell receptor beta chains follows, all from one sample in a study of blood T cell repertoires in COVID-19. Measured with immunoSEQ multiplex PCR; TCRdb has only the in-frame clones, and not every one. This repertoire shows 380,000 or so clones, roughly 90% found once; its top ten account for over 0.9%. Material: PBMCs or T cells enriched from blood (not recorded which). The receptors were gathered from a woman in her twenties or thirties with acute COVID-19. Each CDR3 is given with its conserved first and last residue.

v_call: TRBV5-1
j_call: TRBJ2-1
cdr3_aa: CASSLLPGGQNEQFF

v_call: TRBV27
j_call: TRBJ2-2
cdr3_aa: CASSSPVERGGRYTGELFF

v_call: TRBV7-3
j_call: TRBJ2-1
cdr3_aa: CASSTGLAGAYNEQFF

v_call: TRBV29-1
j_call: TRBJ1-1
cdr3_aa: CSVGVGAIVEAFF

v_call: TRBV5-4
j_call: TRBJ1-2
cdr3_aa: CASRKGGQVNRANYGYTF

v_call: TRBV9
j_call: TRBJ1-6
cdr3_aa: CASSGQGDYNSPLHF

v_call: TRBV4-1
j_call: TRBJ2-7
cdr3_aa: CASSLGVSGEQYF

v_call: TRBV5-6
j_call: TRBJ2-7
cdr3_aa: CASSFGRGGEQYF

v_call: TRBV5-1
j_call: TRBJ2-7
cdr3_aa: CASSLTGFGTGAYEQYF

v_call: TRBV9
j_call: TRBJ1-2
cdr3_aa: CASSARQSTNYGYTF

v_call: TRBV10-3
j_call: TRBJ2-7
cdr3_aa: CAISEPRTVLEQYF

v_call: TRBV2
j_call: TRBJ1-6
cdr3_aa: CASSDRGANNSPLHF

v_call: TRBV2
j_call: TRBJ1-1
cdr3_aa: CASTGDRGVNTEAFF

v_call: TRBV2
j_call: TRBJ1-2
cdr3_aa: CASSRENYGYTF

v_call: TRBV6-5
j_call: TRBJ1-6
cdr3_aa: CASRRTRENSPLHF

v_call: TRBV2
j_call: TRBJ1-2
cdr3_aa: CASRSAGADYGYTF

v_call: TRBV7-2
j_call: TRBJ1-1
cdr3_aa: CASRPGTANTEAFF

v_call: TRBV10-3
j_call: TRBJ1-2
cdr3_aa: CAIFARSGYTF

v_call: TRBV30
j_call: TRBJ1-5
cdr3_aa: CAWRAPGFDQPQHF

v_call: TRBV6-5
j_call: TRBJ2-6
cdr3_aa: CASSYTDSGANVLTF

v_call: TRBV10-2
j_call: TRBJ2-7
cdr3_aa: CASSESERGEQYF

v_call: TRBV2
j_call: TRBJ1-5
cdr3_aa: CASSRGEGNQPQHF

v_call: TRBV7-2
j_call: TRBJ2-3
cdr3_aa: CASSSPGTGTDTQYF

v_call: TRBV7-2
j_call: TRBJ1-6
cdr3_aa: CASSQRQYNSPLHF

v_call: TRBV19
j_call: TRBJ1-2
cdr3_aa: CASSRVPGQGSGYTF

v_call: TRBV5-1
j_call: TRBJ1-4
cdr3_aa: CASSTSGQEPGEKLFF

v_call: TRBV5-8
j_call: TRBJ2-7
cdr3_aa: CASSLRVRYEQYF

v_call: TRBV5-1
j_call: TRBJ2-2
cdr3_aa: CASSAGTGYTGELFF

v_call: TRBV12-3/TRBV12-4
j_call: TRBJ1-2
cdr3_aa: CASSLSTGVGYTF